This T cell receptor (beta chain) was obtained from a study of cytomegalovirus exposure and HLA in healthy donors. In the study overall: HLA-typed donors were the source of about 85 million unique TCRs, which an early data release held.

Worth noting for this clone: Its cognate antigen is unknown.

Study observations and caveats: Reports described diagnosis of cytomegalovirus status by the classifier as highly specific and sensitive.

It was with 60 Vbeta and 13 Jbeta primers that the PCR ran. Libraries were prepared by immunoSEQ multiplex PCR; TCRdb keeps only in-frame clonotypes and omits some of them. Altogether around 100,000 clones are present, approximately 72% being singletons, with the ten largest covering roughly 13%. V lost 4 bases to trimming and J lost 6 bases; unmatched junction nucleotides: 8. CDR1 is MGHDK and CDR2 is SYGVNS in the germline V gene. The CDR3 is 16 residues long. Sequenced sample: PBMCs. This sequence was found in a male donor in good health and CMV-seropositive. This chain uses TRBV25-1 with TRBJ2-1; 11 bases line up with TRBD2. CDR3 protein: CASSGISGGARNEQFF. DNA for the CDR3: TGTGCCAGCAGTGGGATTAGCGGGGGGGCACGCAATGAGCAGTTCTTC.